This TCR beta chain was observed in a study of cytomegalovirus exposure and HLA in healthy donors. Looking at the study overall: The 90 to 150 validation repertoires matched the 650 to 850 first-cohort repertoires in platform, a later analysis reported. Whole-study results and caveats: In vitro experiments confirmed that three CMV-associated chains were specific for CMV antigens.

Donors were drawn from the approximately 130-subject validation cohort, separate from the roughly 670-subject first cohort. Measured with immunoSEQ multiplex PCR; TCRdb has only the in-frame clones, and not every one. The sample shows some 90,000 clones, roughly 96% of them seen only once. Details on this clone: The antigen is unknown.

Trimming removed 1 base from V and 4 bases from J, with 10 bases in between. The CDR3 length is 14 residues. Germline assignment: CDR1 LNHNV and CDR2 YYDKDF (reference sequence). Source material: PBMCs. The origin of this receptor is a man between 18 and 29 years old in good health and CMV-seronegative. The chain employs TRBV15 and TRBJ1-2; D unresolved. The CDR3 sequence: CATSRGEGSYGYTF. CDR3 nucleotide sequence: TGTGCCACCAGCAGAGGGGAGGGTAGCTATGGCTACACCTTC.